This T cell receptor (beta chain) was documented in a study of regulatory T cells in long-lasting Graves disease. This sample's time point: newly diagnosed GD, antithyroid drugs for less than 3 months. From RNA extracted from PBMCs, the TCR library was made. Germline CDR1 reads SGHDN; CDR2 reads FVKESK. With 1 base removed from V and 4 bases from J, the gap between germline ends came to 11 bases. The CDR3 has 14 amino acids. Arm-PCR of CDR3 regions and iRepertoire HTBI primers were the basis on which TCR beta libraries were built. TCRdb analysed the multiplex PCR reads with MiXCR anew, one entry per CDR3 protein. The sample shows some 560,000 distinct CDR3 sequences, around 15% of them seen only once. These data were also filed under a second study, of T cells in Graves' hyperthyroidism and ophthalmopathy. Turning to that study: Initially, a first-round RT-PCR of the TCR CDR3 employed the HTBI primer set.

The J gene is TRBJ2-7, the V gene TRBV14, with D tentatively TRBD1 (5 bases). The sequence was obtained from a woman aged 35 to 60 with Graves disease. Here the sequenced sample was peripheral blood mononuclear cells (PBMCs), taken at new diagnosis, from a patient treated with antithyroid drugs. The CDR3 loop is CASSQAWTSYEQYF. Here the CDR3 DNA reads TGTGCCAGCAGCCAAGCTTGGACATCATACGAGCAGTACTTC.